The 16 T cell receptor beta chains listed next were all sequenced from one sample in a study of blood T cell repertoires in COVID-19. Assay used: immunoSEQ multiplex PCR; TCRdb lists only in-frame clones, some missing. Of roughly 95,000 clones in the sample, around nine tenths were seen once. The sequencing sample was made of peripheral blood. These receptor sequences come from a woman aged 45-65 years in a cohort sampled during active COVID-19.

The table lists this clone with a count of one. CDR3 in DNA: TGTGCCAGCAGCCAAGGTCCAGGGAAAGAGACCCAGTACTTC. This encodes CASSQGPGKETQYF. V usage is TRBV3-1 (or the pseudogene TRBV3-2) and J usage is TRBJ2-5, with a tentative D call TRBD1 (5 bases). The V and J ends lost 1 base and 3 bases respectively, with 9 bases between them. This CDR3 has 14 amino acids. Germline V CDR1 and CDR2: LGHDT, YNNKEL (reference sequence).

This chain connects TRBV5-1 to TRBJ2-6, with a weak D call TRBD1 (5 bases). CDR1 is SGHRS and CDR2 is YFSETQ in the germline V gene. Trimming removed 5 bases from V and 0 bases from J, with 6 bases in between. The CDR3 runs to 14 residues. The CDR3 DNA follows: TGCGCCAGCAGTCAGGGCTCTGGGGCCAACGTCCTGACTTTC. It yields the protein CASSQGSGANVLTF.

This clone was counted a few times. V gene TRBV7-4 combines with J gene TRBJ1-6; 7 nucleotides agree with TRBD1. The CDR3 contains 15 residues. With V trimmed by 5 bases and J by 6 bases, 7 bases remained unmatched. Germline CDR1 and CDR2: SGHVT and SQSDAQ. CDR3 protein: CASSVSDRSNSPLHF. CDR3 in DNA: TGTGCCAGCAGCGTCTCGGACAGGAGTAATTCACCCCTCCACTTT.

The chain couples TRBV7-6 to TRBJ2-6; D gene unclear. Per the germline V gene, CDR1 is SGHVS and CDR2 is FNYEAQ. Between the trimmed V and J ends, which lost 3 bases and 3 bases, there was a span of 12 bases. The CDR3 is 16 amino acids. The chain's CDR3 is CASSLSDNGGANVLTF. In DNA, the CDR3 is TGTGCCAGCAGCTTGAGCGATAACGGTGGGGCCAACGTCCTGACTTTC. Full variable domain (remainder filled in from reference TRBV7-6 and TRBJ2-6): GAGVSQSPRYKVTKRGQDVALRCDPISGHVSLYWYRQALGQGPEFLTYFNYEAQQDKSGLPNDRFSAERPEGSISTLTIQRTEQRDSAMYRCASSLSDNGGANVLTFGAGSRLTVL.

In its sample, this clone was seen once. The chain employs TRBV2 and TRBJ1-2, with 8 bases matching TRBD1. CDR3 length: 16 residues. V lost 0 bases and J lost 3; bases outside the gene matches: 6. Germline values: CDR1 SNHLY, CDR2 FYNNEI. The CDR3 region is CASSEARTGGYYGYTF. The CDR3 DNA follows: TGTGCCAGCAGTGAAGCGCGTACAGGGGGTTACTATGGCTACACCTTC.

The chain joins TRBV6-5 to TRBJ2-7, with 7 bases identical to TRBD1. V was clipped by 4 bases and J by 6 bases; unmatched bases: 9. CDR1 MNHEY and CDR2 SVGAGI come from the germline V gene. There are 14 residues in the CDR3. The CDR3 is CASSWDSLGPEQYF. The CDR3 DNA reads TGTGCCAGCAGTTGGGACAGTCTGGGACCCGAGCAGTACTTC.

The gene calls are TRBV2 and TRBJ1-2; D gene uncertain. The ends were cut back, 3 bases at V and 8 bases at J, with 16 bases in the middle. This CDR3 has 14 amino acids. Germline lookup yields CDR1 SNHLY and CDR2 FYNNEI. Here the CDR3 reads CASSDWETRRGYTF. In nucleotides, the CDR3 is TGTGCCAGCAGTGATTGGGAGACCCGGCGGGGCTACACCTTC.

The gene calls are TRBV19 and TRBJ2-1; D uncertain. V lost 5 bases and J 12 bases, leaving 20 bases between the germline ends. Germline V gives CDR1 LNHDA, CDR2 SQIVND (reference sequence). The CDR3 runs to 14 residues. The CDR3 nucleotides read TGTGCCAGTAGTTCCTCGTCGACTGTCATGACGCAGTTCTTC. Protein sequence: CASSSSSTVMTQFF.

This chain uses TRBV7-2 with TRBJ1-2, with 9 bases fitting TRBD1. Germline-derived CDR1 and CDR2 are SGHTA and FQGNSA. Germline trimming cut 5 bases from V and 4 bases from J; bases unmatched to any gene: 5. This CDR3 has 14 residues. CDR3 DNA sequence: TGTGCCAGCAGCGCCGACAGGGGGGGCTATGGCTACACCTTC. Amino acids: CASSADRGGYGYTF. The full variable domain, with the rest looked up from reference TRBV7-2 and TRBJ1-2, is GAGVSQSPSNKVTEKGKDVELRCDPISGHTALYWYRQSLGQGLEFLIYFQGNSAPDKSGLPSDRFSAERTGGSVSTLTIQRTQQEDSAVYLCASSADRGGYGYTFGSGTRLTVV.

V gene TRBV27 combines with J gene TRBJ1-6; TRBD1 matches 8 bases. V shed 2 bases and J 6 bases; nucleotides not matched to a gene: 9. The CDR3 consists of 17 residues. From germline, CDR1 is MNHEY and CDR2 SMNVEV (reference sequence). CDR3 nucleotides: TGTGCCAGCAGTTTAAAACCCCCGGACAGGGTTAATTCACCCCTCCACTTT. This codes for CASSLKPPDRVNSPLHF.

The J gene is TRBJ1-1, the V gene TRBV30, with 7 positions matching TRBD1. Germline loops: CDR1 GTSNPN, CDR2 SVGIG (reference sequence). V lost 0 bases to trimming and J lost 4 bases; unmatched junction nucleotides: 2. This CDR3 is 13 amino acids long. DNA of the CDR3: TGTGCCTGGAGTGTTTCAGGGGGCACTGAAGCTTTCTTT. Translated: CAWSVSGGTEAFF.

This sequence joins TRBV19 and TRBJ2-1; the D is unclear. This CDR3 contains 15 residues. Germline V gene lookup returns CDR1 LNHDA and CDR2 SQIVND (reference sequence). The V end lost 3 bases, the J end lost 4 bases, and 13 bases lay between the germline ends. The CDR3 nucleotides are TGTGCCAGTAGTATTAACCGGGTACCATACAATGAGCAGTTCTTC. This encodes CASSINRVPYNEQFF.

The gene calls are TRBV5-1 and TRBJ1-1, with D possibly being TRBD1 (6 bases). The CDR3 covers 16 residues. The germline CDR1 and CDR2 sequences are SGHRS and YFSETQ. V was pared by 3 bases and J by 7 bases, with 22 bases between. The CDR3: CASSYDLLTTGIEAFF. CDR3 nucleotides: TGCGCCAGCAGCTACGACCTTCTTACGACAGGTATTGAAGCTTTCTTT.

The chain carries TRBV19 and TRBJ2-4, with TRBD2 identical over 11 bases. J lost 3 bases, V lost 2 bases, and 12 bases had no gene match. The CDR3 covers 19 residues. Germline-derived CDR1 and CDR2 are LNHDA and SQIVND (reference sequence). The CDR3 coding sequence is TGTGCCAGTAGTATACTAGCGGGGGGTCTTAAGTTTGACAAAAACATTCAGTACTTC. The encoded protein is CASSILAGGLKFDKNIQYF.

The chain carries TRBV28 and TRBJ2-4, with 7 bases matching TRBD2. The length of the CDR3 is 14 residues. Germline V gives CDR1 MDHEN, CDR2 SYDVKM. The trim removed 6 bases at V and 7 bases at J, leaving 9 bases unmatched. The CDR3 DNA is TGTGCCAGCAGCACTAGCGCGGGCGGGAACATTCAGTACTTC. Amino acid sequence: CASSTSAGGNIQYF.

The chain combines TRBV10-3 with TRBJ2-3; 8 bases fit TRBD2. The V gene end was trimmed by 3 bases and the J gene end by 6 bases; junction bases not matched to a gene: 11. This CDR3 comprises 16 residues. Germline V gene lookup returns CDR1 ENHRY and CDR2 SYGVKD. CDR3 coding DNA: TGTGCCATCAGTGACAGAACTAGCGGCTCCACGGATACGCAGTATTTT. Protein sequence: CAISDRTSGSTDTQYF.